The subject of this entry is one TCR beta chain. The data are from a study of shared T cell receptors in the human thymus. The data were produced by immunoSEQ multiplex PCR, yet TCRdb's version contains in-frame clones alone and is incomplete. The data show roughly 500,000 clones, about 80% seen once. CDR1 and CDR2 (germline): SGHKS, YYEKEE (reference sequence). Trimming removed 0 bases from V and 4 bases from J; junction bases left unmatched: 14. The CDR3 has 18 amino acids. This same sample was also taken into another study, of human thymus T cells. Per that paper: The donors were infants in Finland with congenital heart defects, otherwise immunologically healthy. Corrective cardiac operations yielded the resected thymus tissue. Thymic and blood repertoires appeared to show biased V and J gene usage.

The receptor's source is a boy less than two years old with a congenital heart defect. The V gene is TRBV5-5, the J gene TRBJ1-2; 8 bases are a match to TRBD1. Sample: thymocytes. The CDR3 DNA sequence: TGTGCCAGCAGCTTGGGTCGAGTGACAGGGGCAGGAGTCTATGGCTACACCTTC. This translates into CASSLGRVTGAGVYGYTF.